This T cell receptor (beta chain) came from a study of T cell responses to AZD1222 COVID-19 vaccine (dated by TCRdb to the early 2020s). Concerning the study at large: A total of 233 trial participants underwent TCR sequencing, of whom about 210 had received two doses of AZD1222 and around 25 had received two doses of the MenACWY control vaccine. Trial participants were enrolled into age subgroups of 18-55, 56-69 and 70-plus years, which contained roughly 140, 27 and 60 TCR-sequenced participants, respectively. The research as a whole found: CD4 TCRs associated with the vaccine covered the entire spike protein, and the dominant responses were in regions 160-218 and 743-854. After two AZD1222 doses, spike-specific TCR breadth and depth were significantly higher than at day 0 and than in MenACWY recipients. Reportedly, almost half of the unique spike-specific TCRs recognized epitopes lying outside the regions that are mutated in the B.1.351 and B.1.1.7 variants. In the small 56-69-year group, the increase in depth fell short of significance, most likely because of low power. No day 14 peak-response samples were available, so repertoires were characterized only after the peak T cell response. Only five or six AZD1222 recipients were SARS-CoV-2 seropositive at baseline, limiting conclusions about previously exposed vaccinees. Participants were mostly white British, with more females than males. The authors suggested clonal diversity may have been underestimated.

This sample's time point label indicates: baseline before first vaccination. The intended sense of this specimen's treatment or condition label: meningococcal conjugate vaccine given as trial control. Vaccinee samples came from UK trials COV001 and COV002, including a single-blind randomized controlled phase 2/3 trial of AZD1222 (ChAdOx1 nCoV-19) in healthy adults. Trial participant PBMC samples were collected at day 0 and day 28 after the second dose for TCRbeta chain sequencing. The CDR3 regions of human TCRbeta chains were subjected to immunosequencing. The paper's data handling went like this. TCRs in the repertoires were matched against a reference library of SARS-CoV-2-specific TCRs that had been generated with the MIRA antigen-specificity platform. Breadth was defined as the fraction of unique TCRs that were SARS-CoV-2-associated. Depth was defined as the fraction of total T cells that were SARS-CoV-2-associated. Each spike-specific TCR was assigned to its reactive spike region and to a CD4 or CD8 class using the MIRA data. Log10-transformed breadth and depth values were compared by one-way ANOVA with Sidak's multiple comparisons tests. What TCRdb holds here is the immuneACCESS table cut down to in-frame rearrangements. Part of the clones is not present; checked against another copy, under half of the missing clones reflect an unresolved V gene, and the others are unexplained. The V and J calls and clone size come from that table; D and trimming were worked out from the DNA. This sample comprises 120,000 or so clones, around nine tenths of them detected only once. The ten largest clones capture approximately 10% of the sample.

Its CDR3 holds 16 amino acids, cysteine through phenylalanine. Just CDR3 DNA is preserved here, 48 bases in frame from base 1. From V the trimming removes 4 bases and from J it removes 9 bases, while the gene matches leave 7 bases of the junction unaccounted for. Reading the germline V gene gives CDR1 WSHSY and CDR2 SAAADI. Only one count was recorded for this clone. Its cognate antigen has yet to be identified. Base qualities are missing; no much larger clone stands one base away. The material was peripheral blood, obtained on day 0 of MenACWY control vaccination. This TCR derives from an adult in good health. The chain couples TRBV10-2 to TRBJ2-1, and 15 junctional nucleotides match TRBD2. Read as DNA, the sequence is TGCGCCAGCAGTGTATGGACTAGCGGGAGGGTACTTGAGCAGTTCTTC. Protein translation: CASSVWTSGRVLEQFF.